The rows below give T cell receptor beta chains drawn from one sample of a study of shared clonotypes between healthy human individuals. TCRdb's table, derived via immunoSEQ multiplex PCR, lists solely in-frame clones and lacks some. The table records roughly 2.2 million clones, roughly 93% of them present only once. The sequencing sample was made of naive CD4+ T cells from PBMCs. The receptors shown here come from a young man in good health. Some clones in this sample may be carry-over from other donors' samples. Each CDR3 is given without its conserved first and last residue. The D gene is left open where the match is weak.

TRBJ2-5 TRBD2 TRBV11-3 ASSQVSGRSETQY
TRBJ1-5 . TRBV28 ASRLSIQPQH
TRBJ2-7 TRBD2 TRBV18 ASSPGLAGVYEQY
TRBJ2-1 . TRBV7-3 ASSSPPGEQF
TRBJ1-1 . TRBV6-1 ASSIRGNTEAF
TRBJ2-7 TRBD2 TRBV6-5 ASSVSGRTTEQY
TRBJ1-5 . TRBV4-1 ASSPSGEGTQPQH
TRBJ1-3 TRBD1 TRBV7-2 ASSDRVGNTIY
TRBJ2-3 TRBD2 TRBV28 ASSYPLGLAGADTQY
TRBJ1-4 . TRBV15 ATSRDYDFGKVGEKLF
TRBJ2-2 . TRBV18 ASSLFTGELF
TRBJ2-7 . TRBV5-1 ASSETTSSYEQY
TRBJ1-4 . TRBV7-3 ASSPPRGFEKLF
TRBJ2-3 . TRBV7-2 ASRPSSADTQY
TRBJ2-2 . TRBV19 ATSPRGIELF
TRBJ2-5 . TRBV18 ASSPRRTGQETQY
TRBJ1-1 . TRBV6-1 ASTQQYNTEAF
TRBJ2-7 TRBD2 TRBV5-6 ASSPLGGEPYEQY
TRBJ2-7 TRBD1 TRBV20-1 SAATGEQY
TRBJ2-2 . TRBV18 ASSPPGRTPPNTGELF
TRBJ2-5 TRBD2 TRBV29-1 SGSGRAGETQY
TRBJ1-5 TRBD1 TRBV6-5 ASRPGQGRQPQH
TRBJ2-1 TRBD2 TRBV5-8 ASSLEGASGIKQF
TRBJ2-5 . TRBV7-9 ASSLALETQY
TRBJ2-2 . TRBV4-2 ASSQVGELNTGELF
TRBJ2-5 . TRBV4-1 ASSQDRARRETQY
TRBJ2-1 . TRBV29-1 SDRIVGTYNEQF
TRBJ2-7 TRBD1 TRBV4-2 ASSPDRGSYEQY
TRBJ2-7 TRBD1 TRBV7-2 ASSTEDRGRIYEQY
TRBJ2-1 TRBD1 TRBV6-5 ASSLDRGDEQF
TRBJ1-2 TRBD1 TRBV18 ASSPDRGNINYT
TRBJ1-5 . TRBV19 ASRVQGNSNQPQH
TRBJ1-4 TRBD1 TRBV5-4 ASSYTGGDEKLF
TRBJ1-1 TRBD1 TRBV7-9 ASSLTITGAYEAF
TRBJ2-3 . TRBV5-1 ASTMAGSTDTQY
TRBJ2-2 . TRBV7-9 ASRLSPNTGELF
TRBJ2-3 TRBD1 TRBV2 ASSAGTGAGDTQY
TRBJ2-6 TRBD1 TRBV4-2 ASSPDRGDSGANVLT
TRBJ2-3 . TRBV11-3 ASSPGAGRMDTQY
TRBJ1-3 . TRBV7-2 ASSFHPGAIDTIY
TRBJ2-3 . TRBV5-1 ASSLEALSADTQY
TRBJ1-1 . TRBV28 ASSLWGGEAF
TRBJ1-1 TRBD1 TRBV6-5 ASKTGSSEAF
TRBJ2-2 . TRBV5-1 ASSLSDEWAGELF
TRBJ1-1 . TRBV5-4 ASSSPAGGEAF
TRBJ1-2 . TRBV27 ASSFGDEGGYT
TRBJ2-7 TRBD2 TRBV28 ASSYNGRAPYEQY
TRBJ1-5 . TRBV6-1 ASSEPGLGGRGQPQH